The 23 T cell receptor beta chains below all came from one sample that was sequenced in a study of cytomegalovirus exposure and HLA in healthy donors. Primers for the PCR totalled 60 Vbeta and 13 Jbeta. Sequenced by immunoSEQ multiplex PCR; TCRdb stores in-frame clones only, minus some. The sample consists of over 150,000 clones, around four fifths of them appearing once. Sequencing was done on a sample of PBMCs. All receptors come from a woman in her 50s in good health and CMV-seronegative.

V and J are TRBV6-1 and TRBJ1-2; the D gene is possibly TRBD1 (6 bases). CDR3 length equals 15 residues. V was clipped by 5 bases and J by 4 bases, with 17 bases between them. Germline V CDR1 and CDR2: MNHNS, SASEGT. The CDR3 region has the DNA TGTGCCAGCAGTCCTTCGGGGGGCCGCTTCTATGGCTACACCTTC. Residues: CASSPSGGRFYGYTF.

The genes are TRBV5-1 and TRBJ2-7, with 7 bases aligning to TRBD2. The CDR3 runs to 17 residues. CDR1 and CDR2 from the germline V gene are SGHRS and YFSETQ. The V gene end was trimmed by 2 bases and the J gene end by 1 base; junction bases not matched to a gene: 12. In nucleotides, the CDR3 is TGCGCCAGCAGCTTTTTTGCGGGAGAGATGTGGTCCTACGAGCAGTACTTC. Encoded protein: CASSFFAGEMWSYEQYF.

The V and J genes are TRBV7-2 and TRBJ2-1; weak D call: TRBD2 (5 bases). Per the germline V gene, CDR1 is SGHTA and CDR2 is FQGNSA. This CDR3 contains 12 residues. Trimming stripped 4 bases from V and 6 bases from J, with 7 bases between. The CDR3 here is CASSSLGNEQFF. CDR3 coding DNA: TGTGCCAGCAGCTCACTAGGCAATGAGCAGTTCTTC.

The chain is built from TRBV2 and TRBJ1-5, with D hard to call. The CDR3 is 14 amino acids. Germline V lookup: CDR1 SNHLY, CDR2 FYNNEI. Trimming took off 5 bases at V and 4 bases at J, with 12 bases between the two ends. The CDR3 bases are TGTGCCAGCAGTCCTGACGGGATTAATCAGCCCCAGCATTTT. Amino acid sequence: CASSPDGINQPQHF. The entire variable domain, with the rest obtained from reference TRBV2 and TRBJ1-5, is as follows: EPEVTQTPSHQVTQMGQEVILRCVPISNHLYFYWYRQILGQKVEFLVSFYNNEISEKSEIFDDQFSVERPDGSNFTLKIRSTKLEDSAMYFCASSPDGINQPQHFGDGTRLSIL.

The V and J genes are TRBV14 and TRBJ1-2, with TRBD1 matching 9 bases. Germline CDR1 is SGHDN and CDR2 is FVKESK. V was clipped by 8 bases and J by 4 bases; unmatched bases: 11. This CDR3 is built from 15 residues. CDR3 sequence: CASRRTGAVAYGYTF. The CDR3 nucleotides read TGTGCCAGCCGGAGGACAGGGGCCGTCGCCTATGGCTACACCTTC.

Remarks on this clone: At one end the junction does not follow the germline gene, possibly because of a read error. The chain uses TRBV6-1 and TRBJ1-1, with 7 bases lining up with TRBD1. Germline assignment: CDR1 MNHNS and CDR2 SASEGT. The CDR3 totals 15 residues. The CDR3 region has the DNA TGTGCCAGCAGTGAATCGACAGGGTTGAACACTGAAGCTTCCTTT. It yields the protein CASSESTGLNTEASF.

This clone came up a few times. The chain joins TRBV11-2 to TRBJ1-1; the D is unclear. The germline V gene has CDR1 SGHAT and CDR2 FQNNGV. The CDR3 covers 13 residues. Trimming left V 0 bases short and J 5 bases short, with 7 bases between. CDR3 sequence reads: CASSLEVRTEAFF. The DNA for the CDR3 is TGTGCCAGCAGCTTAGAGGTCCGGACTGAAGCTTTCTTT.

The gene calls are TRBV28 and TRBJ2-5, with D tentatively TRBD1 (6 bases). Germline values: CDR1 MDHEN, CDR2 SYDVKM. The V end was cut by 8 bases, the J end by 5 bases, with 18 bases between. The CDR3 totals 14 residues. Here the CDR3 reads CASGLRGPRETQYF. The CDR3 nucleotides read TGTGCCAGCGGGCTCAGGGGCCCCAGGGAGACCCAGTACTTC.

V is TRBV4-1 and J is TRBJ1-1; 9 nucleotides agree with TRBD1. The length of the CDR3 is 14 residues. V shed 3 bases, J shed 8 bases, and the junction held 7 bases outside the gene matches. The V gene's germline CDR1 is MGHRA and CDR2 YSYEKL. CDR3 region: CASSQEGQGLEAFF. CDR3 nucleotides: TGCGCCAGCAGCCAGGAGGGACAGGGTCTGGAAGCTTTCTTT.

The chain carries TRBV7-8 and TRBJ1-3, with 10 bases identical to TRBD1. Germline V gives CDR1 SGHVS, CDR2 FQNEAQ. The CDR3 covers 14 residues. Trimming removed 6 bases from V and 8 bases from J; junction bases left unmatched: 7. CDR3 nucleotides: TGTGCCAGCAGGGACAGGGGGTTTTGGGACACCATATATTTT. It specifies CASRDRGFWDTIYF.

The genes are TRBV5-8 and TRBJ1-2, with 7 nucleotides matching TRBD1. V lost 3 bases, J lost 4 bases, and 9 bases stayed unmatched. The germline CDR1 and CDR2 sequences are SGHTS and YDEGEE. This CDR3 region has 15 residues. CDR3 coding DNA: TGTGCCAGCAGCTCCCGGGACAGTGCTCTCTATGGCTACACCTTC. This codes for CASSSRDSALYGYTF.

The V gene is TRBV9, the J gene TRBJ1-3, with no clear D. The germline V and J ends were trimmed by 2 bases and 0 bases, with 12 bases remaining between them. Germline V gene data show CDR1 as SGDLS and CDR2 as YYNGEE. The CDR3 totals 16 residues. The CDR3 is CASSVDPGTSGNTIYF. CDR3 DNA sequence: TGTGCCAGCAGCGTCGACCCAGGTACCTCTGGAAACACCATATATTTT. The full variable domain, rest sourced from reference TRBV9 and TRBJ1-3, is DSGVTQTPKHLITATGQRVTLRCSPRSGDLSVYWYQQSLDQGLQFLIQYYNGEERAKGNILERFSAQQFPDLHSELNLSSLELGDSALYFCASSVDPGTSGNTIYFGEGSWLTVV.

With regard to this clone: The junction and the germline gene differ at one end; a read error may be behind it. The chain joins TRBV7-8 to TRBJ1-2; 8 bases are a match to TRBD1. The germline gives CDR1 SGHVS, CDR2 FQNEAQ. This CDR3 comprises 14 residues. The chain's CDR3 is CASSLSFGTGLGPF. CDR3 DNA: TGTGCCAGCAGCTTAAGCTTCGGGACAGGCCTAGGTCCCTTC.

The CDR3: CACKRESWEQYF. CDR3 nucleotide sequence: TGTGCCTGCAAGCGGGAGTCTTGGGAGCAGTACTTC. V usage is TRBV30 and J usage is TRBJ2-7, with 8 bases matching TRBD2. The trim removed 6 bases at V and 7 bases at J, leaving 8 bases unmatched. The V gene's germline CDR1 is GTSNPN and CDR2 SVGIG (reference sequence). The CDR3 length is 12 residues.

The chain uses TRBV19 and TRBJ1-1, with TRBD1 matching over 11 bases. The germline CDR1 and CDR2 sequences are LNHDA and SQIVND (reference sequence). CDR3 length: 14 residues. Unmatched junction bases numbered 5, after V lost 6 bases and J lost 5 bases. Here the CDR3 DNA reads TGTGCCAGTAGAGGACAGGGGGCAGGAACTGAAGCTTTCTTT. It translates to CASRGQGAGTEAFF.

The gene calls are TRBV27 and TRBJ1-1; 7 bases match TRBD1. This CDR3 region has 15 residues. Losses at the gene ends were 2 bases for V and 0 bases for J; bases not matched to a gene: 3. Germline V CDR1 and CDR2: MNHEY, SMNVEV (reference sequence). CDR3 residues: CASSLGTAVNTEAFF. CDR3 nucleotides: TGTGCCAGCAGTTTAGGGACAGCTGTGAACACTGAAGCTTTCTTT.

The J gene is TRBJ2-3, the V gene TRBV7-3; D ambiguous. Germline values: CDR1 SGHTA, CDR2 FQGTGA. Trimming took 2 bases from V and 0 from J, leaving 12 bases between them. The CDR3 contains 16 residues. In DNA form, the CDR3 reads TGTGCCAGCAGCTTAGTTGGGCAGAGAAGCACAGATACGCAGTATTTT. Protein: CASSLVGQRSTDTQYF.

The J gene is TRBJ1-1, the V gene TRBV5-4, with TRBD1 identical over 7 bases. Germline V gene lookup returns CDR1 SGHNT and CDR2 YYREEE (reference sequence). V gave up 4 bases and J gave up 6 bases; unmatched junction bases: 12. The CDR3 is 15 amino acids. As DNA, the CDR3 is TGTGCCAGCAGCCCTATGAGGACAGGACCATCTGAAGCTTTCTTT. It codes for CASSPMRTGPSEAFF.

The rearrangement joins TRBV7-6 to TRBJ1-3; TRBD1 matches at 7 bases. The germline V gene encodes CDR1 SGHVS and CDR2 FNYEAQ. The ends lost 1 base at V and 0 bases at J; junction bases unmatched: 6. There are 17 residues in the CDR3. This CDR3 is CASSLGGGQYSGNTIYF. The DNA of the CDR3 is TGTGCCAGCAGCTTAGGAGGGGGACAGTACTCTGGAAACACCATATATTTT. The full variable domain, completed using reference TRBV7-6 and TRBJ1-3, is GAGVSQSPRYKVTKRGQDVALRCDPISGHVSLYWYRQALGQGPEFLTYFNYEAQQDKSGLPNDRFSAERPEGSISTLTIQRTEQRDSAMYRCASSLGGGQYSGNTIYFGEGSWLTVV.

This chain joins TRBV27 and TRBJ1-5; D gene uncertain. Between the trimmed V and J ends, which lost 4 bases and 9 bases, there was a span of 16 bases. The CDR3 runs 14 residues. The germline V gene encodes CDR1 MNHEY and CDR2 SMNVEV (reference sequence). The DNA of the CDR3 is TGTGCCAGCAGTTCTTCCCCGTCCCGAGGGCCCCAGCATTTT. Its translation is CASSSSPSRGPQHF.

The gene calls are TRBV5-1 and TRBJ2-1; 10 nucleotides match TRBD1. CDR3 length: 14 residues. Germline V gives CDR1 SGHRS, CDR2 YFSETQ. Trimming took 3 bases from V and 5 from J; bases not matched to a gene: 2. CDR3 region: CASSSGTGDNEQFF. For the CDR3, the DNA is TGCGCCAGCAGCTCCGGGACAGGGGACAATGAGCAGTTCTTC.

The chain carries TRBV7-9 and TRBJ2-7; perhaps TRBD2 as D (5 bases). The V and J ends lost 5 bases and 1 base respectively, with 9 bases between them. This CDR3 has 13 residues. Looked up from germline, CDR1 is SEHNR and CDR2 is FQNEAQ (reference sequence). CDR3 sequence (DNA): TGTGCCAGCAGCACCCGGGAATCCTACGAGCAGTACTTC. Protein: CASSTRESYEQYF.

This chain uses TRBV7-5 with TRBJ1-4; the D segment call TRBD1 is taken from the table without a DNA check. TRBV7-5 has pseudogene status. The CDR3 runs 16 residues. CDR3 sequence reads: CARSLERQGADEKLFF. The CDR3 DNA reads as TGTGCCAGAAGCTTAGAAAGACAGGGGGCGGATGAAAAACTGTTTTTT.